Listed below are T cell receptor beta chains from one sample, sequenced in a study of blood T cells in healthy people across ages. MiXCR was run by TCRdb on the 5' RACE reads, yielding one entry per CDR3 protein. Of around 990,000 distinct CDR3 sequences detected, approximately 26% appear once; the ten largest clones hold about 0.72%. The same sample was also studied in work on T cells of mothers and their children.

Material: blood. These receptor sequences come from a girl aged 2-9 years in good health. The CDR3 runs from the conserved cysteine through the conserved F or W. Fields, in order: V gene, CDR3 protein.

V: TRBV9
CDR3: CASSLSTGLTTASPLHF

V: TRBV12-5
CDR3: CASGSGQEIQETQYF

V: TRBV7-9
CDR3: CASSSTGQGAWDTEAFF

V: TRBV12-3/TRBV12-4
CDR3: CASTPGAGELFF

V: TRBV28
CDR3: CASRPQALAYEQYF

V: TRBV7-6
CDR3: CASSLTSGGSNTQYF

V: TRBV20-1
CDR3: CSAETSGSWEQYF

V: TRBV7-9
CDR3: CASSLAYSYEQYF

V: TRBV10-2
CDR3: CASSDPNKRGTDTQYF

V: TRBV18
CDR3: CASSPVQQTQETQYF

V: TRBV6-2/TRBV6-3
CDR3: CASRPGPRGTSNEQFF

V: TRBV7-9
CDR3: CASSFPASYERYF

V: TRBV7-6
CDR3: CASSIYYSGTPHTDTQYF

V: TRBV12-3/TRBV12-4
CDR3: CASSKRRQGYPPSTDTQYF

V: TRBV28
CDR3: CASSPYFSGGNEKLFF

V: TRBV28
CDR3: CASRQGGGRGHF

V: TRBV4-2
CDR3: CASSRRGEGTDTQYF

V: TRBV28
CDR3: CASSPAGIGEQFF

V: TRBV12-3/TRBV12-4
CDR3: CASSQQGLAQGEQFF

V: TRBV29-1
CDR3: CSAVLRQGAEAFF

V: TRBV12-3/TRBV12-4
CDR3: CASRGLAAGDTQYF

V: TRBV6-6
CDR3: CASLIEQGGGQPQHF

V: TRBV28
CDR3: CASSLISGVGRDEQYF

V: TRBV29-1
CDR3: CSFWGGKTNEQFF

V: TRBV7-2
CDR3: CASSLEDNYNEQLF

V: TRBV7-6
CDR3: CASSLWDTSGELFF

V: TRBV24-1
CDR3: CATSDPGQVPRTQYF

V: TRBV6-5
CDR3: CASSYSWGGIETQYF

V: TRBV4-1
CDR3: CASSQLIAGGETQYF

V: TRBV10-3
CDR3: CAIEAQGKGGYTF

V: TRBV12-5
CDR3: CASSTRINEQFF

V: TRBV11-1
CDR3: CASSTTGEYEQYF

V: TRBV11-2
CDR3: CASSTPGLAVNEQFF

V: TRBV5-1
CDR3: CASSRGPPVDEQYF

V: TRBV28
CDR3: CASSLGTGIRRNQPQHF

V: TRBV7-2
CDR3: CASSLAGGINEKLFF

V: TRBV2
CDR3: CASSEALLDTDTQYF

V: TRBV7-9
CDR3: CASSQTGEGDNRAFF